The entry that follows covers one TCR beta chain sequence. No antigen is known for it. Base quality data are lacking; no much larger clone is found one base away. The sample contains more than one DNA sequence encoding this CDR3. Using the deep immunoSEQ assay, TCR CDR3 regions were amplified from genomic DNA by multiplex PCR. For each cell subset, the extracted genomic DNA was distributed evenly across all wells of several immunoSEQ 96-well plates, and each plate served as one replicate. Each replicate PCR for sorted subsets received around 210 ng genomic DNA, equal to about 30,000 T cell genomes. Purified libraries were measured with a Qubit 3.0 fluorometer, size-checked on a Bioanalyzer 2100, and measured again with the KAPA Library Quantification kit. Each immunoSEQ 96-well plate was sequenced on its own single-read 150-cycle Illumina NextSeq 550 flow cell. Processing in the source paper ran as follows. Because the immunoSEQ output included only junctional sequences and no quality scores, the filtering could not be the same as the filtering used for full-length reads. Sequences were annotated with PyIR, a Python wrapper for IgBLAST v1.9, using IMGT germline references to assign V/J genes and CDR3. Reads with weak V/J assignments (E-value above 1e-6), missing CDR3, stop codons, out-of-frame junctions, or ambiguous translated residues were removed. V3J clonotypes were defined by identical inferred V gene, J gene, and CDR3 amino acid sequence. To compute the percentage overlap between repertoires, the number of shared unique clonotypes was divided by the size of the smaller repertoire. RTK rarefaction, the Chao1 estimator, and Recon v2.1 estimates of unobserved clonotypes were used to assess repertoire richness. Generation probabilities for all TCRbeta clonotypes obtained by the gDNA method from a few donors were computed using OLGA. Drawn from immuneACCESS, this table holds only the in-frame rearrangements with V and J called that TCRdb kept. Clones are partly lost; checked studies trace under half to an unresolved V gene and leave the rest unexplained. That table supplies the V and J calls and clone size; D and trimming were determined from the DNA. The sample table records some 2,500,000 clones; roughly 93% of these occur just once. The ten largest clones take up approximately 0.37% of the sample.

This specimen comes from a study of shared clonotypes between healthy human individuals (dated by TCRdb to 2020 to 2021). In the study overall: A few men and a couple of women, aged 18 to 49 years, made up the cohort. Different laboratories and diverse techniques were used to prepare libraries and sequence TCR repertoires, to increase sequencing depth and limit assay-specific biases. Blood TCR repertoires of a handful of healthy adults were deeply sequenced to estimate repertoire size and the extent of clonotype sharing between individuals. For each donor, three plates each were used for CD4 naive and CD4 memory, two plates were used for CD8 naive, and one plate was used for CD8 memory. Per donor, leukapheresis produced somewhere between about 0.9 and 10 billion PBMCs. Summary of the overall study and its limitations: Larger estimated clonotype richness was generally found for naive subsets than for memory subsets. Only blood was sampled, and tissue TCR repertoires likely differ from those in blood. Incomplete sequencing was indicated by rarefaction of sorted-subset datasets, despite the large sequencing depth. Clonotypes shared by all four sorted-subset donors showed higher generation probabilities than non-shared clonotypes. Across a few donors, roughly 5.4% of naive CD4, 3.5% of naive CD8, approximately 2.5% of memory CD4, and under 0.45% of memory CD8 clonotypes were shared. Pairwise subsampling indicated that sequencing depth was expected to affect the degree of clonotype sharing among donors. The genetic and exposure-history diversity represented was limited by the small number of donors.

Spanning cysteine to phenylalanine, the CDR3 consists of 15 amino acids. Only the CDR3 region is kept as DNA, spanning 45 bases read in frame from base 1. CDR1 is given as KGHSH and CDR2 as LQKENI, both from the germline V gene. V and J are truncated by 3 bases and 5 bases respectively, leaving an intervening sequence of 13 bases. The donors were healthy, HIV-negative adults who had no recently reported acute infections or vaccinations. Only Caucasian adults living in Nashville, Tennessee, USA were represented among the donors. CD4+ T cells were enriched by magnetic negative selection; naive cells were then positively selected on CD45RA, and the negative fraction formed the memory subset. Blood was obtained by leukapheresis, after which PBMCs were separated by Ficoll-Histopaque density gradient centrifugation and cryopreserved in liquid nitrogen vapor phase. Analytical flow cytometry was used to check the purity and quantity of each magnetically sorted T cell population. Genomic DNA was isolated from every sorted fraction and measured by UV absorbance on a Nanodrop 2000c.

The clonotype comes from a man younger than 30 in good health. Some clones in this sample may be carry-over from other donors' samples. The V and J genes are TRBV18 and TRBJ2-2; no D segment can be confidently identified. Input material: naive CD4+ T cells from PBMCs. Read against the paper, the sample's cell subset or site label means: CD45RA+ positively selected. CDR3 loop: CASSPQPGGTGELFF. At the DNA level, the sequence is TGTGCCAGCTCACCGCAGCCGGGTGGGACCGGGGAGCTGTTTTTT.